There are a few counts of the clone carrying this TCR beta chain. Its antigen is not identified. This entry belongs to a study of T cell repertoires in cytomegalovirus infection. Study information: Matching HLA type, along with CMV infection, was indicated by public TCR beta signatures. General observations from the study: Of the TCR beta families, the public ones yielded a cumulative frequency that identified carriers of CMV plus the relevant HLA. Dominating the ex vivo response were HLA-C-restricted CMV-specific TCR beta clonotypes.

Trimming pared 4 bases from V and 1 base from J, leaving 11 bases between. The CDR3 has 14 residues. The germline CDR1 and CDR2 sequences are SGHRS and YFSETQ. TCRdb re-called the reads through MiXCR, storing one row per CDR3 protein. The top ten clones hold roughly a quarter of a sample with over 150,000 distinct CDR3 sequences, roughly a sixth of them seen once. V gene TRBV5-1 combines with J gene TRBJ2-5; weak D call: TRBD1 (6 bases). This TCR derives from a human donor in good health (CMV status not recorded). Some clones in this sample may be carry-over from other donors' samples. Specimen: CD8+ T cells from PBMCs. DNA for the CDR3: TGCGCCAGCAGCAACACAGGGATCCAAGAGACCCAGTACTTC. Amino acids: CASSNTGIQETQYF.